These 12 T cell receptor beta chains share one sample of origin, sequenced in a study of control samples from healthy donors and cancer patients. The repertoire was sequenced with immunoSEQ multiplex PCR; TCRdb's copy has only in-frame clones and lacks some. The sample shows around 80,000 clones, approximately 87% of them seen only once. The sequenced material came from blood. The receptor set was obtained from a man between 50 and 59 years old in good health.

The genes are TRBV11-1 and TRBJ2-3; 7 nucleotides match TRBD2. Looked up from germline, CDR1 is SGHAT and CDR2 is FQDESV (reference sequence). Trimming removed 2 bases from V and 6 bases from J; junction bases left unmatched: 8. The CDR3 extends over 15 amino acids. The CDR3 reads CASSLTAGVWDTQYF. CDR3 coding DNA: TGTGCCAGCAGCTTAACGGCGGGAGTTTGGGATACGCAGTATTTT.

The chain joins TRBV7-9 to TRBJ2-5; 12 positions match TRBD2. The germline CDR1 and CDR2 sequences are SEHNR and FQNEAQ (reference sequence). The CDR3 spans 15 residues. Trimming at V came to 5 bases and at J to 8 bases, leaving 9 bases not matched to a gene. The CDR3 nucleotides read TGTGCCAGCAGCATCCCTAGCGGGAGGGCCATAACCCAGTACTTC. It codes for CASSIPSGRAITQYF.

This clone has a single count. This sequence joins TRBV23-1 and TRBJ1-1, with a possible D match to TRBD1 (5 bases). TRBV23-1 is noted as an ORF with a role that remains uncertain. The germline V and J ends were trimmed by 1 base and 6 bases, with 18 bases remaining between them. The CDR3 runs to 16 residues. This chain's CDR3 is CASSQFPTEKCPEAFF. CDR3 sequence (DNA): TGCGCCAGCAGTCAATTCCCGACAGAGAAGTGCCCTGAAGCTTTCTTT.

The V and J genes are TRBV12-5 and TRBJ1-1; D unresolved. This CDR3 spans 15 amino acids. Trimming left V 5 bases short and J 0 bases short, with 13 bases between. Germline CDR1 LGHNT, CDR2 FRNRAP. Written as DNA, the CDR3 is TGTGCTAGTGGTCTCTACAGTCACATGAACACTGAAGCTTTCTTT. Encoded protein: CASGLYSHMNTEAFF.

The genes are TRBV11-2 and TRBJ2-1, with TRBD2 matching 7 bases. The CDR3 sequence is 17 residues long. V gave up 4 bases and J gave up 3 bases; unmatched junction bases: 12. Per the germline V gene, CDR1 is SGHAT and CDR2 is FQNNGV. The CDR3: CASSSSFGGDGYNEQFF. The CDR3 bases are TGTGCCAGCAGCTCTTCTTTTGGGGGGGACGGCTACAATGAGCAGTTCTTC.

This rearrangement joins TRBV7-2 to TRBJ1-2; D gene uncertain. The CDR3 has 18 amino acids. Germline loops: CDR1 SGHTA, CDR2 FQGNSA. Trimming stripped 5 bases from V and 0 bases from J, with 22 bases between. CDR3 residues: CASSPTLGARSANYGYTF. The CDR3 region has the DNA TGTGCCAGCAGCCCCACTTTGGGAGCCCGATCCGCTAACTATGGCTACACCTTC.

The gene calls are TRBV28 and TRBJ1-5, with D possibly matching TRBD1 (6 bases). The CDR3 contains 14 residues. Germline V gene sequence: CDR1 MDHEN, CDR2 SYDVKM. The germline V and J ends were trimmed by 7 bases and 4 bases, with 14 bases remaining between them. CDR3 in amino acids: CASTKGGGNQPQHF. The CDR3 nucleotides are TGTGCCAGCACTAAAGGGGGTGGGAATCAGCCCCAGCATTTT.

The chain combines TRBV2 with TRBJ2-7; D may be TRBD1 (5 bases). The CDR3 is 13 residues long. Germline CDR1 SNHLY, CDR2 FYNNEI. Trimming removed 3 bases at V and 7 bases at J, with 13 bases between. The CDR3 DNA reads as TGTGCCAGCAGTGAGGACCAGGGTGGGGAGCAGTACTTC. It yields the protein CASSEDQGGEQYF.

This chain links TRBV9 with TRBJ2-1; possible D gene TRBD1, 6 bases. Between the trimmed V and J ends, which lost 1 base and 2 bases, there was a span of 10 bases. The CDR3 runs 15 residues. CDR1 and CDR2 from the germline V gene are SGDLS and YYNGEE. The CDR3 here is CASSVTRTAYNEQFF. The CDR3 coding sequence is TGTGCCAGCAGCGTAACCAGGACAGCCTACAATGAGCAGTTCTTC.

V gene TRBV6-1 combines with J gene TRBJ1-6; D is uncertain. Per the germline V gene, CDR1 is MNHNS and CDR2 is SASEGT. This CDR3 region has 14 residues. V was trimmed by 0 bases and J by 7 bases, leaving 7 bases between them. CDR3 protein: CASSEAWENSPLHF. The CDR3 DNA reads as TGTGCCAGCAGTGAAGCTTGGGAGAATTCACCCCTCCACTTT.

This sequence joins TRBV7-8 and TRBJ2-7; maybe TRBD2 (5 bases). The CDR3 length is 15 residues. Looked up from germline, CDR1 is SGHVS and CDR2 is FQNEAQ. The V end was cut by 0 bases, the J end by 4 bases, with 13 bases between. Here the CDR3 DNA reads TGTGCCAGCAGCTTAGCGGGAGACCTCATTTACGAGCAGTACTTC. It translates to CASSLAGDLIYEQYF.

This chain joins TRBV12-3 or TRBV12-4 and TRBJ1-6, with a weak D call TRBD1 (6 bases). V lost 8 bases and J 6 bases, leaving 11 bases between the germline ends. This CDR3 spans 13 amino acids. CDR3 bases: TGTGCCAGCCGGGACAACCGTAATTCACCCCTCCACTTT. Residues: CASRDNRNSPLHF.